The rows below give T cell receptor beta chains drawn from one sample of a study of cytomegalovirus exposure and HLA in healthy donors. Using immunoSEQ multiplex PCR, the repertoire was profiled, and TCRdb retains in-frame clones only, with some absent. The repertoire consists of some 150,000 clones, with roughly 85% occurring once and the leading ten covering roughly 2%. The sequenced sample was PBMCs. The receptors here all came from a man aged 35-49 years in good health and CMV-seronegative. CDR3s include the opening cysteine and the closing phenylalanine or tryptophan. A row's size may be missing; if present it is once, few, many or a size class.

CDR3aa: CARGTSSYEQYF
abundance: -
j_gene: TRBJ2-7
v_gene: TRBV6-4

CDR3aa: CASSKVRTGVGTGELFF
abundance: -
j_gene: TRBJ2-2
v_gene: TRBV21-1

CDR3aa: CASSLRDSTYEQYF
abundance: once
j_gene: TRBJ2-7
v_gene: TRBV6-1

CDR3aa: CASSSYLGSAGAQDNEQFF
abundance: few
j_gene: TRBJ2-1
v_gene: TRBV5-5

CDR3aa: CASSLVGTSGITGELFF
abundance: -
j_gene: TRBJ2-2
v_gene: TRBV7-2

CDR3aa: CSSSLSATNNYGYTF
abundance: -
j_gene: TRBJ1-2
v_gene: TRBV7-9

CDR3aa: CASSELAVNEQFF
abundance: -
j_gene: TRBJ2-1
v_gene: TRBV7-7

CDR3aa: CASSLGGGAAQETQYF
abundance: -
j_gene: TRBJ2-5
v_gene: TRBV27

CDR3aa: CASSIDSPGRMGQFF
abundance: -
j_gene: TRBJ2-1
v_gene: TRBV19

CDR3aa: CASSPRSGATDTQYF
abundance: -
j_gene: TRBJ2-3
v_gene: TRBV18

CDR3aa: CASSPSAGGVETQYF
abundance: -
j_gene: TRBJ2-5
v_gene: TRBV5-6

CDR3aa: CASSNLGGNEQFF
abundance: -
j_gene: TRBJ2-1
v_gene: TRBV19

CDR3aa: CASSQRDRMDYEQYF
abundance: -
j_gene: TRBJ2-7
v_gene: TRBV4-1

CDR3aa: CASSHSVAYEQYF
abundance: -
j_gene: TRBJ2-7
v_gene: TRBV6-1

CDR3aa: CASSPTGINEKLFF
abundance: -
j_gene: TRBJ1-4
v_gene: TRBV5-6

CDR3aa: CASSLAQLRDTKMNTEAFF
abundance: -
j_gene: TRBJ1-1
v_gene: TRBV7-9

CDR3aa: CASSHWTVWNTNQPQHF
abundance: -
j_gene: TRBJ1-5
v_gene: TRBV4-1

CDR3aa: CASKGQAYGYTF
abundance: -
j_gene: TRBJ1-2
v_gene: TRBV27

CDR3aa: CASPPHPGQMSSTDTQYF
abundance: -
j_gene: TRBJ2-3
v_gene: TRBV28

CDR3aa: CASSRGLDSNYNEQFF
abundance: few
j_gene: TRBJ2-1
v_gene: TRBV18

CDR3aa: CASSQGRASGRWEQYF
abundance: -
j_gene: TRBJ2-7
v_gene: TRBV4-2